This T cell receptor beta chain was obtained from a study of CXCR3-negative and CXCR3-positive naive CD8 T cells. About this clonotype itself: Its matching antigen is unknown.

The germline gives CDR1 SEHNR, CDR2 FQNEAQ (reference sequence). This CDR3 region has 13 residues. Naive CD8+ T cells showed CD45RO-CCR7+CD27+CD95-. 5' RACE with UMI labels generated the TRB cDNA libraries. Using the 5' RACE reads, TCRdb records one entry per CDR3 protein without DNA. Recorded for this sample: tens of thousands of distinct CDR3 sequences. Regarding the study as a whole: Both naive subsets had comparably high diversity; memory CD8+ cells much lower.

The genes are TRBV7-9 and TRBJ1-4. Specimen: naive CXCR3- CD8+ T cells from blood. Documented subset: CD45RO-CCR7+CD27+CD95- naive CD8+ T cells lacking CXCR3 (TNR3-). The receptor was isolated from a human donor in good health. Some clones in this sample may be carry-over from other donors' samples. CDR3 sequence reads: CASSERPWEKLFF.